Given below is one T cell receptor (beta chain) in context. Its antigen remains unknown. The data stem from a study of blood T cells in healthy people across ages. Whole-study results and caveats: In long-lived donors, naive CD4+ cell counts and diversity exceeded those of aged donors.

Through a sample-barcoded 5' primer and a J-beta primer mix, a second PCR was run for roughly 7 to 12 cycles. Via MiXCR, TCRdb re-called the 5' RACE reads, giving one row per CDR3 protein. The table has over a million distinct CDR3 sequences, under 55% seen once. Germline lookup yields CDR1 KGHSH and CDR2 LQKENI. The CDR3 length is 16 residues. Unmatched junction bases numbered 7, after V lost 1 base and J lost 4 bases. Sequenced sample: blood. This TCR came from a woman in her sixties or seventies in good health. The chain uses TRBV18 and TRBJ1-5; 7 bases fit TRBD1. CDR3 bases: TGTGCCAGCTCACCACTGGGGACAGATAGTAATCAGCCCCAGCATTTT. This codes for CASSPLGTDSNQPQHF. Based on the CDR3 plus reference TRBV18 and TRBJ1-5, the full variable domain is NAGVMQNPRHLVRRRGQEARLRCSPMKGHSHVYWYRQLPEEGLKFMVYLQKENIIDESGMPKERFSAEFPKEGPSILRIQQVVRGDSAAYFCASSPLGTDSNQPQHFGDGTRLSIL.